This TCR beta chain was found in a study of technical replicates of blood from several donors (TCRdb year 2017). Receptors were amplified or captured by the immunoSEQ multiplex PCR assay. TCRdb retrieved this table from immuneACCESS and kept in-frame rearrangements only. Not all clones are present; in checked studies, unresolved V genes account for under half, and no reason is known for the remainder. Across this sample there are more than 65,000 clones, with approximately 96% seen only once. The top ten constitute 0.18% of the sample. Note on this clone: Its antigen target is currently unknown. Base qualities were left out, and no much larger clone turns up one base away.

V drops 4 bases and J drops 2 bases, leaving 4 bases in between. The CDR3 runs 12 residues from the cysteine to the phenylalanine. Only CDR3 DNA is held: 36 bases, read in frame from base 1. As encoded in the germline V gene (reference sequence), CDR1 is SGHAT while CDR2 is FQDESV. This receptor was obtained from a human donor in good health. The sample comprised T cells isolated from PBMCs. The receptor chain draws on TRBV11-1 and TRBJ2-3; a confident D gene designation cannot be given. The nucleotide sequence is given as TGTGCCAGCAGCTCAAACACAGATACGCAGTATTTT. This encodes CASSSNTDTQYF.